Presented here are 9 T cell receptor beta chains from one specimen sequenced in a study of T cell responses to AZD1222 COVID-19 vaccine. Sequenced by immunoSEQ multiplex PCR; TCRdb stores in-frame clones only, minus some. The sample consists of 120,000 to 150,000 clones, 75% to 85% of them appearing once. Specimen: peripheral blood, collected on day 0 of MenACWY control vaccination. All receptors derive from an adult in good health.

The chain joins TRBV18 to TRBJ1-5; a weak D match, TRBD1 (5 bases). Trimming removed 2 bases at V and 6 bases at J, with 11 bases between. CDR1 is KGHSH and CDR2 is LQKENI in the germline V gene. The CDR3 is 14 amino acids. The CDR3 coding sequence is TGTGCCAGCTCACCAGGCAGGGAGGCTCAGCCCCAGCATTTT. Translating it yields CASSPGREAQPQHF.

This chain joins TRBV6-1 and TRBJ1-1, with 8 bases aligning to TRBD1. The V gene's germline CDR1 is MNHNS and CDR2 SASEGT. The CDR3 has 15 amino acids. The V gene end was trimmed by 1 base and the J gene end by 1 base; junction bases not matched to a gene: 2. The CDR3 DNA follows: TGTGCCAGCAGTGAAGGACAGGGGTGGAACACTGAAGCTTTCTTT. Translation: CASSEGQGWNTEAFF.

This chain connects TRBV2 to TRBJ1-1; D might be TRBD1 (6 bases). The germline V and J ends were trimmed by 8 bases and 2 bases, with 24 bases remaining between them. The CDR3 covers 17 residues. Per the germline V gene, CDR1 is SNHLY and CDR2 is FYNNEI. The chain's CDR3 is CASAHVFSLRGNTEAFF. CDR3 DNA: TGTGCCAGCGCACACGTCTTCTCGCTCAGGGGAAACACTGAAGCTTTCTTT.

The chain joins TRBV3-1 (or the pseudogene TRBV3-2) to TRBJ1-3, with 7 bases fitting TRBD1. CDR1 is LGHDT and CDR2 is YNNKEL in the germline V gene (reference sequence). Trimming took 4 bases from V and 0 from J; bases not matched to a gene: 3. The CDR3 is 15 amino acids. The CDR3: CASSRGQASGNTIYF. In DNA form, the CDR3 reads TGTGCCAGCAGCCGTGGACAGGCCTCTGGAAACACCATATATTTT.

The chain links TRBV11-2 to TRBJ2-5; D remains ambiguous. Germline lookup yields CDR1 SGHAT and CDR2 FQNNGV. The CDR3 runs to 13 residues. V lost 4 bases and J lost 2, with 8 bases in between. Here the CDR3 DNA reads TGTGCCAGCAGCTCCGCCCGACAAGAGACCCAGTACTTC. Its protein is CASSSARQETQYF.

This chain uses TRBV15 with TRBJ1-5; the D gene is possibly TRBD1 (6 bases). V was clipped by 0 bases and J by 5 bases, with 23 bases between them. Germline CDR1 LNHNV, CDR2 YYDKDF (reference sequence). This CDR3 has 19 amino acids. CDR3 nucleotide sequence: TGTGCCACCAGCAGAGATCTGGTCTGGACAGACGAATCTCATCAGCCCCAGCATTTT. Translated, it gives CATSRDLVWTDESHQPQHF.

The rearrangement links TRBV28 to TRBJ1-2; no clear D. The CDR3 contains 12 residues. Germline V CDR1 and CDR2: MDHEN, SYDVKM. V was pared by 1 base and J by 6 bases, with 6 bases between. CDR3 loop: CASSLYGDGYTF. CDR3 nucleotides: TGTGCCAGCAGTTTATACGGTGATGGCTACACCTTC.

The chain has TRBV7-6 and TRBJ2-3, with 10 bases fitting TRBD1. The J segment lost 2 bases and the V segment lost 3 bases, leaving 5 bases of the junction unmatched. Germline V gene lookup returns CDR1 SGHVS and CDR2 FNYEAQ. This CDR3 contains 16 residues. Here the CDR3 reads CASSLGGQGITDTQYF. For the CDR3, the DNA is TGTGCCAGCAGCTTGGGGGGACAGGGGATCACAGATACGCAGTATTTT.

J is TRBJ1-2 and V is TRBV5-1; 11 nucleotides align to TRBD1. The CDR3 spans 16 residues. From germline, CDR1 is SGHRS and CDR2 YFSETQ. The junction had 9 bases not matched to a gene; V was cut back by 4 bases and J by 4 bases. The CDR3 DNA reads TGCGCCAGCAGCCGCCTGGACAGGGGGCGCCTCTATGGCTACACCTTC. Translated: CASSRLDRGRLYGYTF.